These 21 T cell receptor beta chains share one sample of origin, sequenced in a study of OX40 agonist ivuxolimab in advanced cancers. Clones were sequenced by immunoSEQ multiplex PCR, and TCRdb holds only the in-frame ones, with some missing. Of just over 60,000 clones in the sample, under 95% were seen once. Sequenced material: CD4+ or CD8+ T cells sorted from blood, taken in a trial of the OX40 agonist ivuxolimab. These receptors were collected from an adult with an advanced solid tumor such as melanoma, head and neck, liver or kidney cancer.

This clone appeared once. The V gene is TRBV27, the J gene TRBJ2-7, with D unresolved. Germline V lookup: CDR1 MNHEY, CDR2 SMNVEV (reference sequence). The CDR3 contains 12 residues. V dropped 4 bases and J dropped 7 bases, with 11 bases sitting between them. This CDR3 reads CASSSNQLEQYF. The CDR3 bases are TGTGCCAGCAGTTCTAACCAACTGGAGCAGTACTTC.

The chain is built from TRBV9 and TRBJ2-3; 8 bases fit TRBD2. V was clipped by 4 bases and J by 3 bases; unmatched bases: 7. The CDR3 sequence is 15 residues long. In germline, CDR1 is SGDLS, CDR2 YYNGEE. CDR3 region: CASSLSGSSTDTQYF. DNA for the CDR3: TGTGCCAGCAGCCTAAGCGGGAGTAGTACAGATACGCAGTATTTT.

This sequence joins TRBV18 and TRBJ2-1, with TRBD2 matching over 10 bases. The germline CDR1 and CDR2 sequences are KGHSH and LQKENI. V trimming: 5 bases; J trimming: 4 bases; junction bases outside the gene matches: 11. This CDR3 region has 17 residues. The CDR3 sequence: CASSSNQREGNYNEQFF. CDR3 nucleotide sequence: TGTGCCAGCTCATCAAACCAGCGGGAGGGAAATTACAATGAGCAGTTCTTC.

This rearrangement joins TRBV7-9 to TRBJ2-2; D is ambiguous. CDR1 and CDR2 (germline): SEHNR, FQNEAQ (reference sequence). CDR3 length: 15 residues. Deletions cut 1 base from V and 3 bases from J, with 9 bases between. The CDR3 region is CASSLGPLDTGELFF. The CDR3 DNA follows: TGTGCCAGCAGCTTAGGACCGCTCGACACCGGGGAGCTGTTTTTT.

V is TRBV27 and J is TRBJ2-2; D is undetermined. Germline loops: CDR1 MNHEY, CDR2 SMNVEV (reference sequence). V lost 6 bases to trimming and J lost 6 bases, with 11 bases between them. CDR3 length: 13 amino acids. The CDR3 protein is CASSQIPPGELFF. In DNA form, the CDR3 reads TGTGCCAGCAGCCAGATCCCCCCCGGGGAGCTGTTTTTT.

The V and J genes are TRBV19 and TRBJ1-1, with 12 bases fitting TRBD1. From germline, CDR1 is LNHDA and CDR2 SQIVND (reference sequence). J was trimmed by 8 bases and V by 5 bases; bases with no gene match: 9. The CDR3 covers 15 residues. The CDR3 sequence: CASSGTGTGGVEAFF. The CDR3 nucleotides are TGTGCCAGTAGTGGGACCGGGACAGGGGGCGTCGAAGCTTTCTTT.

This chain uses TRBV4-1 with TRBJ1-1, with 9 bases matching TRBD1. Per the germline V gene, CDR1 is MGHRA and CDR2 is YSYEKL. V trimming: 0 bases; J trimming: 0 bases; junction bases outside the gene matches: 8. This CDR3 is built from 18 residues. CDR3 amino acids: CASSQEGTDRGMNTEAFF. CDR3 nucleotide sequence: TGCGCCAGCAGCCAAGAGGGCACGGACAGGGGAATGAACACTGAAGCTTTCTTT.

This clone appeared once. V is TRBV7-9 and J is TRBJ2-7, with 10 bases that match TRBD2. Germline lookup yields CDR1 SEHNR and CDR2 FQNEAQ (reference sequence). V gave up 5 bases and J gave up 0 bases; unmatched junction bases: 16. The CDR3 runs to 19 residues. The DNA of the CDR3 is TGTGCCAGCAGCGGTGGTAAATTTGGACTAGCGGTGAGCTCCTACGAGCAGTACTTC. Amino acid sequence: CASSGGKFGLAVSSYEQYF.

The sample holds one count of this clone. The V gene is TRBV14, the J gene TRBJ2-5; 12 nucleotides agree with TRBD1. This CDR3 is built from 16 residues. Trimming took 3 bases from V and 5 from J; bases not matched to a gene: 7. Per germline, CDR1 SGHDN and CDR2 FVKESK. CDR3 sequence (DNA): TGTGCCAGCAGCCAGTACGGGACAGGGGGCTTGGAGACCCAGTACTTC. Translating it yields CASSQYGTGGLETQYF. Full variable domain (outside the CDR3, taken from reference TRBV14 and TRBJ2-5): EAGVTQFPSHSVIEKGQTVTLRCDPISGHDNLYWYRRVMGKEIKFLLHFVKESKQDESGMPNNRFLAERTGGTYSTLKVQPAELEDSGVYFCASSQYGTGGLETQYFGPGTRLLVL.

This rearrangement joins TRBV7-9 to TRBJ2-2; D remains ambiguous. The CDR3 sequence is 12 residues long. The V gene lost 3 bases and the J gene lost 6 bases, with 5 bases spanning the gap. Germline V gives CDR1 SEHNR, CDR2 FQNEAQ (reference sequence). The chain's CDR3 is CASSFDPGELFF. CDR3 bases: TGTGCCAGCAGCTTTGATCCCGGGGAGCTGTTTTTT.

The CDR3 nucleotides read TGTGCCAGCAGTTTTAACTCATACGAGCAGTACTTC. Residues: CASSFNSYEQYF. This rearrangement joins TRBV27 to TRBJ2-7, with no clear D. V lost 3 bases, J lost 4 bases, and 7 bases lay in between. From germline, CDR1 is MNHEY and CDR2 SMNVEV (reference sequence). The CDR3 is made up of 12 amino acids.

In DNA form, the CDR3 reads TGTGCCACCCAGAACACACCCGACAGGCTGTACTTC. This encodes CATQNTPDRLYF. The rearrangement links TRBV2 to TRBJ2-5, with D possibly TRBD1 on 6 matching bases. V shed 10 bases and J shed 13 bases, with 22 bases lying between them. CDR1 is SNHLY, CDR2 FYNNEI, per germline. This CDR3 has 12 residues. The complete variable domain, with remaining parts taken from reference TRBV2 and TRBJ2-5, reads EPEVTQTPSHQVTQMGQEVILRCVPISNHLYFYWYRQILGQKVEFLVSFYNNEISEKSEIFDDQFSVERPDGSNFTLKIRSTKLEDSAMYFCATQNTPDRLYFGPGTRLLVL.

The CDR3 bases are TGTGCCAGCAGTTTAGCGGGGGCGGATCAGCCCCAGCATTTT. Protein: CASSLAGADQPQHF. The chain links TRBV28 to TRBJ1-5; D might be TRBD1 (6 bases). Per germline, CDR1 MDHEN and CDR2 SYDVKM. V was clipped by 2 bases and J by 5 bases, with 10 bases between them. This CDR3 has 14 amino acids.

The chain carries TRBV19 and TRBJ2-7; 12 bases match TRBD2. The J segment lost 4 bases and the V segment lost 4 bases, leaving 5 bases of the junction unmatched. Germline CDR1 reads LNHDA; CDR2 reads SQIVND (reference sequence). The CDR3 sequence is 15 residues long. The CDR3 reads CASSKRLAGVYEQYF. The DNA for the CDR3 is TGTGCCAGTAGTAAAAGACTAGCGGGAGTTTACGAGCAGTACTTC.

The rearrangement joins TRBV11-2 to TRBJ2-7, with 8 bases identical to TRBD1. The trim removed 3 bases at V and 3 bases at J, leaving 7 bases unmatched. The CDR3 spans 15 residues. Per the germline V gene, CDR1 is SGHAT and CDR2 is FQNNGV. DNA for the CDR3: TGTGCCAGCAGCTTTGGACAGGGCCTGTTCTACGAGCAGTACTTC. It codes for CASSFGQGLFYEQYF.

The chain employs TRBV27 and TRBJ1-1, with D tentatively TRBD1 (6 bases). CDR1 MNHEY and CDR2 SMNVEV come from the germline V gene (reference sequence). The CDR3 loop spans 14 amino acids. V was pared by 6 bases and J by 4 bases, with 15 bases between. The CDR3 DNA sequence: TGTGCCAGCAGGGATAGGGGGTGGATCACTGAAGCTTTCTTT. Protein sequence: CASRDRGWITEAFF.

This chain connects TRBV29-1 to TRBJ2-3, with D tentatively TRBD1 or TRBD2 (5 bases each). The germline V gene encodes CDR1 SQVTM and CDR2 ANQGSEA. The CDR3 covers 9 residues. V dropped 7 bases and J dropped 6 bases, with 5 bases sitting between them. CDR3 nucleotide sequence: TGCAGCGGGGGGGATACGCAGTATTTT. As protein: CSGGDTQYF.

J is TRBJ2-3 and V is TRBV25-1, with 8 bases aligning to TRBD1. This CDR3 has 15 amino acids. Germline V gives CDR1 MGHDK, CDR2 SYGVNS. Trimming cost V 3 bases and J 4 bases; bases outside gene matches: 6. CDR3 DNA sequence: TGTGCCAGCAGTGACCCCCAGGGGGCCGCAGATACGCAGTATTTT. It specifies CASSDPQGAADTQYF.

This sequence joins TRBV15 and TRBJ2-1; 11 nucleotides line up with TRBD1. The CDR3 totals 15 residues. The junction had 9 bases not matched to a gene; V was cut back by 8 bases and J by 6 bases. Germline-derived CDR1 and CDR2 are LNHNV and YYDKDF (reference sequence). The CDR3 here is CATEHGGQGGNEQFF. Here the CDR3 DNA reads TGTGCCACCGAGCACGGGGGACAGGGGGGCAATGAGCAGTTCTTC.

CDR3 loop: CASSLSQGIYNEQFF. CDR3 nucleotide sequence: TGTGCCAGCAGCCTCTCACAGGGGATCTACAATGAGCAGTTCTTC. This chain links TRBV7-3 with TRBJ2-1; 7 bases are shared with TRBD1. J lost 3 bases, V lost 5 bases, and 7 bases had no gene match. In germline, CDR1 is SGHTA, CDR2 FQGTGA. The CDR3 covers 15 residues.

The V call is TRBV9, the J call TRBJ2-2, with no clear D. The germline CDR1 and CDR2 sequences are SGDLS and YYNGEE. Between the trimmed V and J ends, which lost 0 bases and 5 bases, there was a span of 8 bases. The CDR3 consists of 14 residues. In DNA form, the CDR3 reads TGTGCCAGCAGCGTAGGGAAGTCAACCGGGGAGCTGTTTTTT. Its translation: CASSVGKSTGELFF.